This T cell receptor (beta chain) appears in the sequencing data of a study of T cell responses to AZD1222 COVID-19 vaccine. The V end lost 0 bases, the J end lost 1 base, and 2 bases lay between the germline ends. Germline V gene data show CDR1 as SGDLS and CDR2 as YYNGEE. There are 13 residues in the CDR3. Sequencing used immunoSEQ multiplex PCR; TCRdb keeps in-frame clones, though not all of them. The table shows 110,000 or so clones, with 80% to 90% occurring only once. Sequencing was performed on peripheral blood, taken 28 days after the second AZD1222 dose. The receptor comes from an adult who received the AZD1222 COVID-19 vaccine. The J gene is TRBJ2-1, the V gene TRBV9; D is unresolved. The CDR3 nucleotides are TGTGCCAGCAGCGTAGGTTCCTACAATGAGCAGTTCTTC. Translating gives CASSVGSYNEQFF.